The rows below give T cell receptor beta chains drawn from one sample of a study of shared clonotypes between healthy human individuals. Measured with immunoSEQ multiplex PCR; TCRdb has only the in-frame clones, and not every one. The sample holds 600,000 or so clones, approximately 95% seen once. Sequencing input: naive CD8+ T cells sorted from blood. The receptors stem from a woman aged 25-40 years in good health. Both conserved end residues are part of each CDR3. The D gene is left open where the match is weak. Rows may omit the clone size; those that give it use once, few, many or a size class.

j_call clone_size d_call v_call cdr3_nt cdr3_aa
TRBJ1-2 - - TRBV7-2 TGTGCCAGCAGCTTATTGGGGGCTGCCTATGGCTACACCTTC CASSLLGAAYGYTF
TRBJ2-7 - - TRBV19 TGTGCCAGTAGTATGCAGCAGGGGATGTTGGACGAGCAGTACTTC CASSMQQGMLDEQYF
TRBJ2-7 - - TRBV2 TGTGCCAGCAGTGAGGGCGGGACTCGTCCTTCCTACGAGCAGTACTTC CASSEGGTRPSYEQYF
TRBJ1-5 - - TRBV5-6 TGTGCCAGCAGCCGCTGGGACCTGGGTAGCAATCAGCCCCAGCATTTT CASSRWDLGSNQPQHF
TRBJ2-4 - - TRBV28 TGTGCCAGCAGTTCTTTGACAGCCGTAGTTGTGAACATTCAGTACTTC CASSSLTAVVVNIQYF
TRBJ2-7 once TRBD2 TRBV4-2 TGTGCCAGCAGCCAGGAACTAGCGACCGAGCAGTACTTC CASSQELATEQYF
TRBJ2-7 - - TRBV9 TGTGCCAGCAGCGTAGGCGGGTCCACCCCCTACGAGCAGTACTTC CASSVGGSTPYEQYF
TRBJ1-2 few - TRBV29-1 TGCAGCGTCCCAGTGGACCTAAGGGGCTACACCTTC CSVPVDLRGYTF
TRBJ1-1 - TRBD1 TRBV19 TGTGCCAGTGCTGCATTAGGGGGCCAGGACACTGAAGCTTTCTTT CASAALGGQDTEAFF
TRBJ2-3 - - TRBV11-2 TGTGCCAGCAGCTTAGAGGTTAGGGCCACAGATACGCAGTATTTT CASSLEVRATDTQYF
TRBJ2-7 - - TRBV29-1 TGCAGCGTTAAACAGGGCTACGAGCAGTACTTC CSVKQGYEQYF
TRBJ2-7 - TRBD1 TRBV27 TGTGCCAGCAGCCGAAGGGACAGGTACTACGAGCAGTACTTC CASSRRDRYYEQYF
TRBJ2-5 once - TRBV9 TGTGCCAGCAGCGTAGGTGGGGTTGAGACCCAGTACTTC CASSVGGVETQYF
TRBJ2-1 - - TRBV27 TGTGCCAGCAGTGTAGGGGCCGCTTACAATGAGCAGTTCTTC CASSVGAAYNEQFF
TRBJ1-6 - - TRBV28 TGTGCCAGCAGTTTCCGGGTCGGATCACCCCTCCACTTT CASSFRVGSPLHF
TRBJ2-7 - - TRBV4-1 TGCGCCAGCAGCCAAGTGTTGGGGGACGAGCAGTACTTC CASSQVLGDEQYF
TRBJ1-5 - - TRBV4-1 TGCGCCAGCAGCCAAGACCCTCGGGGGAGGGGCAATCAGCCCCAGCATTTT CASSQDPRGRGNQPQHF
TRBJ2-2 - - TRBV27 TGTGCCAGCAGTTTAGGTCAGAACACCGGGGAGCTGTTTTTT CASSLGQNTGELFF
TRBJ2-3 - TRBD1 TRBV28 TGTGCCAGCAGCACTCTCACCGGGACAGGGGACGCAGATACGCAGTATTTT CASSTLTGTGDADTQYF
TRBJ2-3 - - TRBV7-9 TGTGCCAGCAGCTTAGAAGCGGAGACGATCCCACATACGCAGTATTTT CASSLEAETIPHTQYF
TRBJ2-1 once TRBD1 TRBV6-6 TGTGCCACAGGGGGATTTTACAATGAGCAGTTCTTC CATGGFYNEQFF
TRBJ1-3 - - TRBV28 TGTGCCAGCAGTTTGGGGGGCGCTGGAAACACCATATATTTT CASSLGGAGNTIYF
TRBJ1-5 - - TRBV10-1 TGCGCCAGCAGTGGTGTGTCAGCCCTGGGGGGCAATCAGCCCCAGCATTTT CASSGVSALGGNQPQHF
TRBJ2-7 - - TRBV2 TGTGCCAGCTTGGGGGGACAGCTCACCTACGAGCAGTACTTC CASLGGQLTYEQYF
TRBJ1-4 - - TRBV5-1 TGCGCCAGCAGCTCGGACTCGCAGAAACTGTTTTTT CASSSDSQKLFF
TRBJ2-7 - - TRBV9 TGTGCCAGCAGCGTAGGAGGGAGCGGCTACGAGCAGTACTTC CASSVGGSGYEQYF
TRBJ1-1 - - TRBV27 TGTGCCAGCAGTCGCCCGGGGGCACATTTCGAAGCTTTCTTT CASSRPGAHFEAFF
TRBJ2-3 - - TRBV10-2 TGCGCCAGCAGTGAATTTTTGGGAGAACACACAGATACGCAGTATTTT CASSEFLGEHTDTQYF
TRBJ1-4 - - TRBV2 TGTGCCAGCAGTCCCCGCCGGGACCGGGGGGAAAAACTGTTTTTT CASSPRRDRGEKLFF
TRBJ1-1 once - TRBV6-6 TGTGCCAGCAGTTACAACAGAGTGAACACTGAAGCTTTCTTT CASSYNRVNTEAFF
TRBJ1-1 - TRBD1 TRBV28 TGTGCCAGCAGTTCCCAGACAGGGTGGAACACTGAAGCTTTCTTT CASSSQTGWNTEAFF